Following are 20 T cell receptor beta chains from one sample sequenced in a study of graft-versus-host responses after intestinal transplantation. Their target antigens are unknown. The method was immunoSEQ multiplex PCR; TCRdb's version includes in-frame clones alone and lacks a portion of them. Of some 87,000 clones in the sample, around 93% were seen once. The sequences come from unstimulated CD8+ T cells sorted from spleen or lymph node cells, collected before transplant. The receptors come from a human donor who was the organ donor for an intestinal transplant.

The chain combines TRBV6-5 with TRBJ1-1; the match to TRBD1 covers 9 bases. The CDR3 is made up of 14 amino acids. J gave up 3 bases and V 4 bases, and 3 bases lay outside the gene matches. In germline, CDR1 is MNHEY, CDR2 SVGAGI. The CDR3: CASSWTGVDTEAFF. The CDR3 DNA sequence: TGTGCCAGCAGTTGGACAGGGGTCGACACTGAAGCTTTCTTT.

This chain uses TRBV7-9 with TRBJ2-1; 13 positions agree with TRBD2. The CDR3 length is 15 residues. Germline CDR1 and CDR2: SEHNR and FQNEAQ (reference sequence). After removal of 5 bases from V and 10 bases from J, the junction contained 8 bases not matched to a gene. The CDR3: CASSLSPTSGGEQFF. The CDR3 DNA is TGTGCCAGCAGCCTCAGTCCGACTAGCGGGGGGGAGCAGTTCTTC.

The chain carries TRBV11-2 and TRBJ2-5, with 11 bases identical to TRBD2. The V gene end was trimmed by 6 bases and the J gene end by 0 bases; junction bases not matched to a gene: 6. Germline CDR1 SGHAT, CDR2 FQNNGV. The CDR3 consists of 16 residues. CDR3 amino acids: CASRPSGRRDQETQYF. The DNA of the CDR3 is TGTGCCAGCAGGCCTAGCGGGAGGAGGGACCAAGAGACCCAGTACTTC.

This clone was seen once. This chain uses TRBV11-2 with TRBJ1-4; D gene uncertain. V gave up 6 bases and J gave up 4 bases, with 9 bases separating them. The CDR3 covers 13 residues. CDR1 and CDR2 (germline): SGHAT, FQNNGV. The CDR3 region has the DNA TGTGCCAGCAGAGCAGCGGGTAATGAAAAACTGTTTTTT. Protein: CASRAAGNEKLFF.

The rearrangement joins TRBV28 to TRBJ2-3; 10 nucleotides line up with TRBD2. Germline V gives CDR1 MDHEN, CDR2 SYDVKM. The CDR3 spans 16 residues. Unmatched junction bases numbered 7, after V lost 5 bases and J lost 2 bases. CDR3 DNA: TGTGCCAGCAGTCATCCTCTAGCGGGGGACACAGATACGCAGTATTTT. It translates to CASSHPLAGDTDTQYF.

This chain joins TRBV21-1 and TRBJ1-2; the D call in the table, TRBD1, was not verified against the DNA. TRBV21-1 is recorded as a pseudogene. The CDR3 runs to 15 residues. The DNA of the CDR3 is TGTGCCAGCAGCAAAGGGGTCGGACAGGGTTACGGCTACACCTTC. It yields the protein CASSKGVGQGYGYTF.

This clone was seen just once. This chain connects TRBV7-6 to TRBJ2-4, with 10 bases matching TRBD1. In germline, CDR1 is SGHVS, CDR2 FNYEAQ. Trimming at V came to 4 bases and at J to 8 bases, leaving 2 bases not matched to a gene. CDR3 length: 13 amino acids. The CDR3 coding sequence is TGTGCCAGCAGCTCCGGGACAGGGGACATTCAGTACTTC. Its protein product is CASSSGTGDIQYF.

The chain combines TRBV5-6 with TRBJ2-1, with 11 positions matching TRBD2. V shed 2 bases, J shed 6 bases, and the junction held 7 bases outside the gene matches. The CDR3 has 16 residues. Per the germline V gene, CDR1 is SGHDT and CDR2 is YYEEEE. The CDR3 DNA reads TGTGCCAGCAGCTTACCGGGACTAGCGGTCTCCAATGAGCAGTTCTTC. This sequence encodes CASSLPGLAVSNEQFF.

The gene calls are TRBV5-5 and TRBJ2-1, with D tentatively TRBD1 (5 bases). V lost 2 bases to trimming and J lost 0 bases, with 9 bases between them. Germline V gene lookup returns CDR1 SGHKS and CDR2 YYEKEE (reference sequence). The CDR3 extends over 15 amino acids. CDR3 sequence: CASSFRQISYNEQFF. DNA of the CDR3: TGTGCCAGCAGCTTCCGACAGATCTCCTACAATGAGCAGTTCTTC.

The CDR3 region is CASSWAQHEQFF. The CDR3 DNA reads as TGTGCCAGTAGTTGGGCCCAACATGAGCAGTTCTTC. This chain joins TRBV19 and TRBJ2-1; D call uncertain. The CDR3 covers 12 residues. Germline values: CDR1 LNHDA, CDR2 SQIVND (reference sequence). V was clipped by 5 bases and J by 8 bases, with 10 bases between them.

For this clone: The junction does not match germline at one end; this may be a read error. The chain joins TRBV7-3 to TRBJ1-2; 10 bases fit TRBD1. This CDR3 spans 14 amino acids. In germline, CDR1 is SGHTA, CDR2 FQGTGA. The DNA of the CDR3 is TGTGCCAGCAGCCCGACAGGGGGCGAGGTTGGCCACACCTTC. Translation gives CASSPTGGEVGHTF.

The chain links TRBV27 to TRBJ2-7; 7 bases fit TRBD1. The CDR3 loop spans 14 amino acids. The germline gives CDR1 MNHEY, CDR2 SMNVEV (reference sequence). The ends lost 4 bases at V and 0 bases at J; junction bases unmatched: 3. The CDR3 nucleotides read TGTGCCAGCAGTTGGGACAGTCGCTCCTACGAGCAGTACTTC. Amino acid sequence: CASSWDSRSYEQYF.

This clone occurred once. The chain employs TRBV29-1 and TRBJ2-1; a weak D match, TRBD2 (6 bases). CDR3 length equals 12 residues. V was clipped by 3 bases and J by 5 bases, with 8 bases between them. Germline CDR1 reads SQVTM; CDR2 reads ANQGSEA. The CDR3 sequence: CSVEGGNNEQFF. The DNA of the CDR3 is TGCAGCGTTGAGGGGGGTAACAATGAGCAGTTCTTC.

The chain recombines TRBV19 with TRBJ1-1, with 8 positions matching TRBD1. This CDR3 is built from 14 residues. Germline CDR1 LNHDA, CDR2 SQIVND (reference sequence). V gave up 3 bases and J gave up 1 base; unmatched junction bases: 1. The CDR3, as DNA: TGTGCCAGTAGTATGGACAGGGAGAACACTGAAGCTTTCTTT. As protein: CASSMDRENTEAFF.

The chain has TRBV5-4 and TRBJ2-2; TRBD2 is a possible D gene (7 bases). The CDR3 runs to 14 residues. V shed 4 bases and J shed 8 bases, with 15 bases lying between them. CDR1 SGHNT and CDR2 YYREEE come from the germline V gene (reference sequence). DNA of the CDR3: TGTGCCAGCAGCCACCGGGGGGCCGATGGGGAGCTGTTTTTT. As protein: CASSHRGADGELFF. Based on the CDR3 plus reference TRBV5-4 and TRBJ2-2, the full variable domain is ETGVTQSPTHLIKTRGQQVTLRCSSQSGHNTVSWYQQALGQGPQFIFQYYREEENGRGNFPPRFSGLQFPNYSSELNVNALELDDSALYLCASSHRGADGELFFGEGSRLTVL.

The V call is TRBV10-3, the J call TRBJ1-1, with a weak D call TRBD1 (5 bases). CDR1 is ENHRY, CDR2 SYGVKD, per germline. The CDR3 totals 12 residues. Trimming pared 11 bases from V and 6 bases from J, leaving 16 bases between. CDR3 nucleotides: TGTGCCGCAAGGGGAGGTCACCCTGAAGCTTTCTTT. Protein: CAARGGHPEAFF.

The gene calls are TRBV9 and TRBJ1-2; D is unclear. The CDR3 covers 15 residues. V was shortened by 4 bases and J by 4 bases, with 17 bases between the two germline ends. CDR1 is SGDLS and CDR2 is YYNGEE in the germline V gene. The CDR3 nucleotides are TGTGCCAGCAGCCCGCGATCGGAGGAGAGCTATGGCTACACCTTC. It is translated as CASSPRSEESYGYTF. The whole variable domain, filled in from reference TRBV9 and TRBJ1-2, reads DSGVTQTPKHLITATGQRVTLRCSPRSGDLSVYWYQQSLDQGLQFLIQYYNGEERAKGNILERFSAQQFPDLHSELNLSSLELGDSALYFCASSPRSEESYGYTFGSGTRLTVV.

This chain connects TRBV19 to TRBJ1-2, with D perhaps matching TRBD1 (5 bases). There are 14 residues in the CDR3. Germline CDR1 is LNHDA and CDR2 is SQIVND (reference sequence). V lost 0 bases, J lost 5 bases, and 10 bases lay in between. DNA of the CDR3: TGTGCCAGTAGTATAGATCCGGGGGGATATGGCTACACCTTC. This codes for CASSIDPGGYGYTF.

This clone was found once. This chain uses TRBV27 with TRBJ2-7; weak D call: TRBD1 (6 bases). There are 13 residues in the CDR3. CDR1 is MNHEY and CDR2 is SMNVEV in the germline V gene (reference sequence). The V end lost 10 bases, the J end lost 3 bases, and 16 bases lay between the germline ends. The CDR3 reads CATAPQGNYEQYF. The CDR3, as DNA: TGTGCCACCGCTCCCCAGGGGAACTACGAGCAGTACTTC.

This clone was detected only once. V and J are TRBV27 and TRBJ2-5; 9 nucleotides align to TRBD1. V shed 5 bases, J shed 5 bases, and the junction held 12 bases outside the gene matches. The CDR3 sequence is 16 residues long. CDR1 and CDR2 (germline): MNHEY, SMNVEV (reference sequence). In nucleotides, the CDR3 is TGTGCCAGCAGTCCAATGACAGGGGGATTGGGGGAGACCCAGTACTTC. Residues: CASSPMTGGLGETQYF.